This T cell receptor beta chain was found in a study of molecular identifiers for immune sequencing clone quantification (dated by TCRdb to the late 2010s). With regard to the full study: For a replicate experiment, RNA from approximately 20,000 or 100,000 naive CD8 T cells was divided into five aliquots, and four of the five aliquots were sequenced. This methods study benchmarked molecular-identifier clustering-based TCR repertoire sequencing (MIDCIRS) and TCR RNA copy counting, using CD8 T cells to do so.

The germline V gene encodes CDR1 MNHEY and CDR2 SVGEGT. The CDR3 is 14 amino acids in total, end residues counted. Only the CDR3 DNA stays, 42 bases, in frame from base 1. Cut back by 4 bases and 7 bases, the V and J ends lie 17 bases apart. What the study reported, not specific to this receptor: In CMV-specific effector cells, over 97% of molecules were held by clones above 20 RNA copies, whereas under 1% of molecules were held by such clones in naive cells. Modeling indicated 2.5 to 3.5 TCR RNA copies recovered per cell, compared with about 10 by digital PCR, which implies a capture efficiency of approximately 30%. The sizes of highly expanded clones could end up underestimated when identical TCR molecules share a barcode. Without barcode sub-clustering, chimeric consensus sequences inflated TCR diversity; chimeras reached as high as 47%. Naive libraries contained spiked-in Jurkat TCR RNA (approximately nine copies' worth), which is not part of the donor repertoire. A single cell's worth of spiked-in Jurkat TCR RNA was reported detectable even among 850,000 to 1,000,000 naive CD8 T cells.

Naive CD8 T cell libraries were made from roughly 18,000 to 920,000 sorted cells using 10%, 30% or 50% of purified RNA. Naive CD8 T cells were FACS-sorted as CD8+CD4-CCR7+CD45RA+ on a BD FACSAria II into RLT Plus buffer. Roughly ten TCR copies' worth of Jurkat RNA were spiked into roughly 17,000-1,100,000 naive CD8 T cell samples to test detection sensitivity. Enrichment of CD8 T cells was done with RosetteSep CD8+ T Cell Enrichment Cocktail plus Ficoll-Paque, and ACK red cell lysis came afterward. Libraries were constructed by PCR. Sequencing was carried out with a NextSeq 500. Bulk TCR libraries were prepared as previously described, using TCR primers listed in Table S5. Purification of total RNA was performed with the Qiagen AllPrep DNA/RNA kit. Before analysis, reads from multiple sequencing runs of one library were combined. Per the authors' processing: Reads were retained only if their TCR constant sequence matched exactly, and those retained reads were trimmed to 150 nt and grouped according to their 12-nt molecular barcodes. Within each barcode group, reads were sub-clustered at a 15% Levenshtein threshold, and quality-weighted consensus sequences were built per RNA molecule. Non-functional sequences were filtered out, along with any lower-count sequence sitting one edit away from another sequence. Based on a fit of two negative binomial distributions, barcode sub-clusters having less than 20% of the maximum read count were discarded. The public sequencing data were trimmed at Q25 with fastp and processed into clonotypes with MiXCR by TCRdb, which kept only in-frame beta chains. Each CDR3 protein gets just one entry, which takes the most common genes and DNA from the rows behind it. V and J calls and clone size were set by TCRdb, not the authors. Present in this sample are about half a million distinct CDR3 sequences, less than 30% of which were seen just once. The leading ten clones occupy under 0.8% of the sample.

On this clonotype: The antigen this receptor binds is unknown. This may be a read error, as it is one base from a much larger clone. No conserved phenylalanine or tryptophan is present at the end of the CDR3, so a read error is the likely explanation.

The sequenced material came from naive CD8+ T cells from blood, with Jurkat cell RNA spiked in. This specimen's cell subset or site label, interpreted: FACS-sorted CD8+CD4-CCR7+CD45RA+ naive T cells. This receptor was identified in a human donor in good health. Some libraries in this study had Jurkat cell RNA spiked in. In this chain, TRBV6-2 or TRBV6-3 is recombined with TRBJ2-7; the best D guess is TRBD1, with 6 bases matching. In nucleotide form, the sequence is TGTGCCAGCAGTTCAACAGGGCTCCACGGGGAGCAGTACCTC. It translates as CASSSTGLHGEQYL.